The 21 T cell receptor beta chains below come from one sample, sequenced in a study of cytomegalovirus exposure and HLA in healthy donors. PCR was performed using 60 Vbeta and 13 Jbeta primers. Some clones are missing from TCRdb's copy, which holds only in-frame ones; the method was immunoSEQ multiplex PCR. The sample records roughly 140,000 clones, roughly four fifths being singletons. The material sequenced was PBMCs. The receptor set was obtained from a male donor in good health and CMV-seronegative.

The V call is TRBV6-1, the J call TRBJ2-3, with 8 bases fitting TRBD1. Germline V gene lookup returns CDR1 MNHNS and CDR2 SASEGT. V lost 4 bases and J lost 5; bases outside the gene matches: 14. The CDR3 extends over 17 amino acids. CDR3 protein: CASSGGQGSVKGDTQYF. Written as DNA, the CDR3 is TGTGCCAGCAGTGGAGGACAGGGATCCGTAAAGGGAGATACGCAGTATTTT.

The genes are TRBV28 and TRBJ1-5; 10 bases line up with TRBD1. The length of the CDR3 is 15 residues. Per the germline V gene, CDR1 is MDHEN and CDR2 is SYDVKM. Unmatched junction bases numbered 10, after V lost 8 bases and J lost 6 bases. CDR3 sequence: CASSFGQGVFQPQHF. DNA of the CDR3: TGTGCCAGCTCTTTCGGACAGGGGGTTTTTCAGCCCCAGCATTTT.

The chain joins TRBV19 to TRBJ1-6; possible D gene TRBD1, 5 bases. The CDR3 has 16 amino acids. Germline CDR1 reads LNHDA; CDR2 reads SQIVND (reference sequence). V was cut by 11 bases and J by 11 bases, with 28 bases left in between. CDR3 nucleotide sequence: TGTGCCTCTACGGAGGGGAGAGGATACCCGGGGACACCCCTCCACTTT. Protein product: CASTEGRGYPGTPLHF.

This sequence joins TRBV2 and TRBJ2-5; 11 bases fit TRBD2. The CDR3 loop spans 15 amino acids. V trimming: 5 bases; J trimming: 2 bases; junction bases outside the gene matches: 4. Germline V gene sequence: CDR1 SNHLY, CDR2 FYNNEI. The DNA for the CDR3 is TGTGCCAGCAGTTATAGACTAGCGGGGCAAGAGACCCAGTACTTC. It yields the protein CASSYRLAGQETQYF.

V usage is TRBV7-8 and J usage is TRBJ1-2, with D possibly being TRBD1 (6 bases). V lost 2 bases and J lost 6, with 19 bases in between. The CDR3 has 16 amino acids. Germline CDR1 SGHVS, CDR2 FQNEAQ. The CDR3 loop reads CASSLSWGDRMHGYTF. DNA of the CDR3: TGTGCCAGCAGCTTAAGCTGGGGAGACAGGATGCATGGCTACACCTTC.

The V and J genes are TRBV11-2 and TRBJ2-3; 8 bases match TRBD2. The CDR3 loop spans 17 amino acids. V lost 5 bases to trimming and J lost 1 base; unmatched junction nucleotides: 11. The germline V gene encodes CDR1 SGHAT and CDR2 FQNNGV. CDR3 protein: CASSLAAGAGGTDTQYF. The CDR3, as DNA: TGTGCCAGCAGCCTAGCAGCAGGAGCGGGGGGCACAGATACGCAGTATTTT.

This clone was detected a few times. The gene calls are TRBV5-4 and TRBJ2-5; TRBD1 might be the D (7 bases). The J call may not be correct, given that the DNA end is closer to TRBJ2-7. CDR3 length equals 13 residues. CDR1 and CDR2 (germline): SGHNT, YYREEE (reference sequence). The CDR3 loop reads CASSYRGTVEQYF. The CDR3 region has the DNA TGTGCCAGCAGCTACCGGGGGACAGTCGAGCAGTACTTC.

This rearrangement joins TRBV5-1 to TRBJ1-4, with 9 bases identical to TRBD1. Per germline, CDR1 SGHRS and CDR2 YFSETQ. Trimming at V came to 4 bases and at J to 8 bases, leaving 9 bases not matched to a gene. This CDR3 contains 15 residues. The CDR3 is CASSITGGSSEKLFF. DNA of the CDR3: TGCGCCAGCAGCATAACAGGGGGCTCGTCCGAAAAACTGTTTTTT. The full variable domain, rest sourced from reference TRBV5-1 and TRBJ1-4, is KAGVTQTPRYLIKTRGQQVTLSCSPISGHRSVSWYQQTPGQGLQFLFEYFSETQRNKGNFPGRFSGRQFSNSRSEMNVSTLELGDSALYLCASSITGGSSEKLFFGSGTQLSVL.

The rearrangement uses TRBV27 and TRBJ1-1, with D hard to call. The CDR3 is made up of 15 amino acids. Trimming took off 4 bases at V and 1 base at J, with 13 bases between the two ends. CDR1 and CDR2 from the germline V gene are MNHEY and SMNVEV (reference sequence). DNA of the CDR3: TGTGCCAGCAGTTGGGATGGACTCTCGAACACTGAAGCTTTCTTT. Amino acid sequence: CASSWDGLSNTEAFF.

As to this clone: The identical CDR3 is also encoded by other nucleotide sequences in the sample. V is TRBV6-1 and J is TRBJ1-5; D is ambiguous. V was shortened by 6 bases and J by 2 bases, with 5 bases between the two germline ends. The CDR3 sequence is 12 residues long. The V gene's germline CDR1 is MNHNS and CDR2 SASEGT. The DNA of the CDR3 is TGTGCCAGCAGGAGGGGCAATCAGCCCCAGCATTTT. Translated, it gives CASRRGNQPQHF.

This clone was detected only a few times. The chain employs TRBV14 and TRBJ1-4; 7 positions agree with TRBD1. The CDR3 totals 18 residues. Per the germline V gene, CDR1 is SGHDN and CDR2 is FVKESK. V lost 6 bases, J lost 0 bases, and 13 bases stayed unmatched. CDR3 nucleotides: TGTGCCAGCAGTGAGACAGGGACAGAGCATGCAACTAATGAAAAACTGTTTTTT. Translated, it gives CASSETGTEHATNEKLFF.

The chain is built from TRBV5-3 and TRBJ1-6; 7 nucleotides agree with TRBD1. TRBV5-3 is placed among ORFs of uncertain function. This CDR3 has 16 amino acids. V was clipped by 4 bases and J by 7 bases; unmatched bases: 11. The CDR3 spells CARSLGRGTANSPLHF. DNA for the CDR3: TGTGCCAGAAGCCTTGGAAGGGGGACAGCAAATTCACCCCTCCACTTT.

V usage is TRBV12-5 and J usage is TRBJ1-1; D perhaps matches TRBD1 (6 bases). The CDR3 has 16 residues. Trimming shortened V by 0 bases and J by 10 bases, and 21 bases separated the two germline ends. The V gene's germline CDR1 is LGHNT and CDR2 FRNRAP. The CDR3 DNA reads as TGTGCTAGTGGTTTGGTACTGGGAAGGGACAACCAGATAGCTTTCTTT. It specifies CASGLVLGRDNQIAFF.

V is TRBV29-1 and J is TRBJ2-7, with 11 bases lining up with TRBD1. J gave up 3 bases and V 6 bases, and 4 bases lay outside the gene matches. From germline, CDR1 is SQVTM and CDR2 ANQGSEA. The CDR3 loop spans 13 amino acids. CDR3 sequence (DNA): TGCAGCGTGGACGGGACAGGGGGCTACGAGCAGTACTTC. Translation gives CSVDGTGGYEQYF.

This chain's CDR3 is CASSPRDYNEQYF. CDR3 DNA: TGTGCCAGCAGCCCCCGGGACTACAACGAGCAGTACTTC. V is TRBV7-6 and J is TRBJ2-7; the match to TRBD2 covers 7 bases. The trim removed 5 bases at V and 5 bases at J, leaving 6 bases unmatched. CDR1 and CDR2 (germline): SGHVS, FNYEAQ. This CDR3 is 13 amino acids long.

This chain joins TRBV4-3 and TRBJ2-3, with D unclear. The germline V and J ends were trimmed by 2 bases and 2 bases, with 11 bases remaining between them. CDR1 LGHNA and CDR2 YSLEER come from the germline V gene. The CDR3 contains 15 residues. Here the CDR3 reads CASSQFSANTDTQYF. The CDR3, as DNA: TGCGCCAGCAGCCAATTCAGCGCGAACACAGATACGCAGTATTTT.

This clone was counted a single time. V and J are TRBV28 and TRBJ2-1; D is ambiguous. This CDR3 contains 15 residues. V was cut by 1 base and J by 7 bases, with 14 bases left in between. CDR1 and CDR2 (germline): MDHEN, SYDVKM. The CDR3 nucleotides read TGTGCCAGCAGTTTATTGGGTCCGGCGGAAAATGAGCAGTTCTTC. Translation: CASSLLGPAENEQFF.

The chain employs TRBV10-3 and TRBJ1-3, with TRBD1 identical over 7 bases. The germline V gene has CDR1 ENHRY and CDR2 SYGVKD. V lost 4 bases and J lost 2; bases outside the gene matches: 8. The CDR3 sequence is 16 residues long. CDR3 region: CAISVATGAPGNTIYF. The CDR3 DNA reads TGTGCCATCAGTGTCGCAACAGGGGCTCCTGGAAACACCATATATTTT.

V usage is TRBV30 and J usage is TRBJ2-7; 8 bases are shared with TRBD2. V shed 2 bases, J shed 4 bases, and the junction held 4 bases outside the gene matches. Germline V CDR1 and CDR2: GTSNPN, SVGIG (reference sequence). The CDR3 runs to 13 residues. In nucleotides, the CDR3 is TGTGCCTGGAGTATAGCGGGATTATACGAGCAGTACTTC. Protein: CAWSIAGLYEQYF. The variable domain in full, with the rest retrieved from reference TRBV30 and TRBJ2-7, is SQTIHQWPATLVQPVGSPLSLECTVEGTSNPNLYWYRQAAGRGLQLLFYSVGIGQISSEVPQNLSASRPQDRQFILSSKKLLLSDSGFYLCAWSIAGLYEQYFGPGTRLTVT.

Notes on this clone: At the DNA level, this CDR3 is encoded by other sequences in the same sample as well. The rearrangement uses TRBV7-9 and TRBJ1-1; 7 bases are a match to TRBD1. V gave up 0 bases and J gave up 1 base; unmatched junction bases: 2. In germline, CDR1 is SEHNR, CDR2 FQNEAQ (reference sequence). The CDR3 extends over 15 amino acids. The CDR3 sequence is CASSLAGTANTEAFF. The CDR3 nucleotides read TGTGCCAGCAGCTTAGCGGGGACAGCGAACACTGAAGCTTTCTTT.

V and J are TRBV19 and TRBJ1-2; D is perhaps TRBD1 (5 bases). V lost 2 bases and J lost 5, with 18 bases in between. The germline V gene has CDR1 LNHDA and CDR2 SQIVND (reference sequence). This CDR3 has 16 amino acids. The chain's CDR3 is CASSILTGAGRYGYTF. As DNA, the CDR3 is TGTGCCAGTAGTATATTAACCGGCGCAGGGAGGTATGGCTACACCTTC.